The next 17 T cell receptor beta chains were all read from a single sample in a study of beta chain features in type 1 diabetes. Study-wide points: Shorter TCRB CDR3s, moderately but significantly so, marked every one of the four CD4+ subsets in Type 1 diabetes patients.

What was sequenced were expressed TCRB transcripts, since all of the isolated RNA had been reverse transcribed. Profiled with immunoSEQ multiplex PCR; TCRdb holds only in-frame clones, not every one. The table lists around 710,000 clones, 9.5% to 15% of them singletons. These receptors have no identified antigens. Sequenced: naive CD4+ T cells from blood. The receptors shown here come from a man aged 25 to 40 with type 1 diabetes.

This sequence joins TRBV2 and TRBJ1-1; a possible D gene is TRBD1 (6 bases). There are 13 residues in the CDR3. V dropped 6 bases and J dropped 4 bases, with 12 bases sitting between them. Germline V gene data show CDR1 as SNHLY and CDR2 as FYNNEI. CDR3 amino acids: CASSVADSTEAFF. CDR3 sequence (DNA): TGTGCCAGCAGCGTCGCGGACAGCACTGAAGCTTTCTTT.

This clone has only a few counts. At the DNA level, this CDR3 is encoded by other sequences in the same sample as well. The chain recombines TRBV18 with TRBJ2-5, with a possible D match to TRBD1 (6 bases). Germline V gene sequence: CDR1 KGHSH, CDR2 LQKENI. The CDR3 totals 12 residues. Trimming shortened V by 4 bases and J by 4 bases, and 7 bases separated the two germline ends. In DNA, the CDR3 is TGTGCCAGCTCACTGGGGGCAGAGACCCAGTACTTC. It yields the protein CASSLGAETQYF. Looking up the rest from reference TRBV18 and TRBJ2-5 gives the full variable domain: NAGVMQNPRHLVRRRGQEARLRCSPMKGHSHVYWYRQLPEEGLKFMVYLQKENIIDESGMPKERFSAEFPKEGPSILRIQQVVRGDSAAYFCASSLGAETQYFGPGTRLLVL.

This clone was recorded only once. The J gene is TRBJ2-1, the V gene TRBV11-3; D is possibly TRBD1 (5 bases). There are 13 residues in the CDR3. Germline V CDR1 and CDR2: SGHNT, YENEEA. Trimming took 5 bases from V and 8 from J, leaving 13 bases between them. The CDR3 nucleotides read TGTGCCAGCAGCCGAATCCAGGGCCATGAGCAGTTCTTC. Its protein product is CASSRIQGHEQFF.

V usage is TRBV23-1 and J usage is TRBJ1-2; TRBD1 is a possible D gene (6 bases). TRBV23-1 is annotated as an ORF whose role is uncertain. The CDR3 extends over 15 amino acids. Trimming shortened V by 2 bases and J by 5 bases, and 15 bases separated the two germline ends. CDR3 sequence reads: CASSQPKRGAYGYTF. CDR3 in DNA: TGCGCCAGCAGTCAACCCAAGCGGGGGGCATATGGCTACACCTTC.

This clone was picked up a small number of times. The gene calls are TRBV5-4 and TRBJ2-5; no clear D. The V gene's germline CDR1 is SGHNT and CDR2 YYREEE (reference sequence). Trimming took off 0 bases at V and 5 bases at J, with 5 bases between the two ends. The CDR3 is made up of 12 amino acids. CDR3 nucleotide sequence: TGTGCCAGCAGCTTGGAATCGGAGACCCAGTACTTC. Translating it yields CASSLESETQYF.

This clone has only a few counts. The rearrangement uses TRBV7-8 and TRBJ2-3; TRBD2 is a possible D gene (5 bases). This CDR3 region has 17 residues. The germline V gene has CDR1 SGHVS and CDR2 FQNEAQ. V was trimmed by 1 base and J by 8 bases, leaving 22 bases between them. The CDR3 here is CASSLVAGSASVFTQYF. CDR3 coding DNA: TGTGCCAGCAGCTTAGTGGCGGGTTCAGCAAGCGTTTTTACGCAGTATTTT.

J is TRBJ1-1 and V is TRBV11-1, with 8 bases that match TRBD1. CDR1 is SGHAT, CDR2 FQDESV, per germline (reference sequence). The V gene end was trimmed by 3 bases and the J gene end by 5 bases; junction bases not matched to a gene: 5. This CDR3 has 14 residues. The CDR3 DNA reads TGTGCCAGCAGCTTCCCGGGGACAGGTACTGAAGCTTTCTTT. Encoded protein: CASSFPGTGTEAFF.

This clone was found a few times. This sequence joins TRBV25-1 and TRBJ1-5; D possibly corresponds to TRBD1 (5 bases). This CDR3 contains 14 residues. Germline V gives CDR1 MGHDK, CDR2 SYGVNS. The V end lost 5 bases, the J end lost 0 bases, and 8 bases lay between the germline ends. CDR3 loop: CASSKTDSNQPQHF. The CDR3 DNA reads TGTGCCAGCAGTAAGACAGATAGCAATCAGCCCCAGCATTTT. The entire variable domain, with the rest obtained from reference TRBV25-1 and TRBJ1-5, is as follows: EADIYQTPRYLVIGTGKKITLECSQTMGHDKMYWYQQDPGMELHLIHYSYGVNSTEKGDLSSESTVSRIRTEHFPLTLESARPSHTSQYLCASSKTDSNQPQHFGDGTRLSIL.

CDR3 coding DNA: TGTGCCAGCAGCGAGAGAGGCGGGACAGAAGATTACGAGCAGTACTTC. Protein sequence: CASSERGGTEDYEQYF. The V and J genes are TRBV9 and TRBJ2-7; TRBD1 is a possible D gene (7 bases). Trimming removed 3 bases from V and 4 bases from J, with 20 bases in between. The germline V gene encodes CDR1 SGDLS and CDR2 YYNGEE. The CDR3 is 16 residues long.

This chain links TRBV9 with TRBJ1-4; possibly TRBD1 for D (6 bases). Germline V gene lookup returns CDR1 SGDLS and CDR2 YYNGEE. V was pared by 4 bases and J by 3 bases, with 13 bases between. The CDR3 sequence is 15 residues long. DNA for the CDR3: TGTGCCAGCAGCCCACTACAGGGATCTAATGAAAAACTGTTTTTT. It is translated as CASSPLQGSNEKLFF.

This clone was counted between two and nine times. The V and J genes are TRBV6-5 and TRBJ2-7, with D possibly being TRBD1 (5 bases). The CDR3 loop spans 15 amino acids. Trimming took 0 bases from V and 0 from J, leaving 9 bases between them. CDR1 and CDR2 from the germline V gene are MNHEY and SVGAGI. The CDR3: CASSYSQESSYEQYF. The CDR3 DNA is TGTGCCAGCAGTTACTCACAGGAGAGCTCCTACGAGCAGTACTTC.

This chain joins TRBV18 and TRBJ2-7; no firm D call. The V end lost 5 bases, the J end lost 5 bases, and 7 bases lay between the germline ends. Germline V gene data show CDR1 as KGHSH and CDR2 as LQKENI. This CDR3 has 11 residues. The CDR3 reads CASSNQNEQYF. Here the CDR3 DNA reads TGTGCCAGCTCAAATCAAAACGAGCAGTACTTC.

The rearrangement links TRBV5-6 to TRBJ1-2; 8 positions match TRBD1. This CDR3 is built from 15 residues. CDR1 is SGHDT and CDR2 is YYEEEE in the germline V gene. J gave up 2 bases and V 0 bases, and 3 bases lay outside the gene matches. The CDR3, as DNA: TGTGCCAGCAGCTTGGCTGGACAGGGAAACTATGGCTACACCTTC. Protein product: CASSLAGQGNYGYTF.

This chain joins TRBV9 and TRBJ2-6, with D possibly TRBD1 on 5 matching bases. Trimming took off 4 bases at V and 0 bases at J, with 14 bases between the two ends. In germline, CDR1 is SGDLS, CDR2 YYNGEE. CDR3 size: 17 residues. As DNA, the CDR3 is TGTGCCAGCAGCTCGACAGTCCCGACCTCTGGGGCCAACGTCCTGACTTTC. Its translation: CASSSTVPTSGANVLTF.

This clone was seen a handful of times. The chain carries TRBV18 and TRBJ1-3; TRBD1 matches 8 bases. Germline V gives CDR1 KGHSH, CDR2 LQKENI. This CDR3 contains 15 residues. Germline trimming cut 3 bases from V and 2 bases from J; bases unmatched to any gene: 3. The CDR3 loop reads CASSPQGAPGNTIYF. The DNA of the CDR3 is TGTGCCAGCTCACCCCAGGGGGCGCCTGGAAACACCATATATTTT.

The chain links TRBV20-1 to TRBJ2-5, with D unresolved. The CDR3 consists of 11 residues. Germline CDR1 DFQATT, CDR2 SNEGSKA (reference sequence). Between the trimmed V and J ends, which lost 4 bases and 5 bases, there was a span of 8 bases. This CDR3 reads CSATMGETQYF. The CDR3 DNA is TGCAGTGCTACAATGGGGGAGACCCAGTACTTC.

This clone showed up just a few times. The CDR3 reads CASSHQQGDNEKLFF. The CDR3 DNA follows: TGTGCCAGCAGCCACCAACAGGGAGATAATGAAAAACTGTTTTTT. V gene TRBV4-2 combines with J gene TRBJ1-4, with D possibly being TRBD1 (6 bases). This CDR3 is built from 15 residues. V gave up 3 bases and J gave up 4 bases, with 12 bases separating them. The germline V gene encodes CDR1 LGHNA and CDR2 YNFKEQ.